This T cell receptor (beta chain) was documented in a study of CD8 T cells in ankylosing spondylitis. The study's findings and limits: Some motif variants had been reported before (in reactive arthritis synovial fluid and blood). As reported, disease-linked clones showed significant enrichment in matched ankylosing spondylitis synovial fluid.

With respect to this clonotype: Its target is not known.

TCRdb recomputed calls from the 5' RACE reads with MiXCR, one row per CDR3 protein. The table has fewer than 250,000 distinct CDR3 sequences, 10% seen once. The CDR3 sequence is 15 residues long. The V gene's germline CDR1 is SGHVS and CDR2 FQNEAQ. V shed 5 bases and J shed 7 bases, with 21 bases lying between them. The sequence derives from a male donor with ankylosing spondylitis or in good health (not recorded which). Sample: blood, either unsorted or a sorted T cell fraction (not recorded which). The chain combines TRBV7-8 with TRBJ2-7; D is unclear. This chain's CDR3 is CASSASSGSKGEQYF. The CDR3 nucleotides are TGTGCCAGCAGCGCCTCGTCGGGCTCCAAGGGAGAGCAGTACTTC.